The table lists the clone carrying this T cell receptor (beta chain) with many counts. This CDR3 is built from 17 residues. V lost 1 base to trimming and J lost 7 bases; unmatched junction nucleotides: 10. The V gene's germline CDR1 is SGHTA and CDR2 FQGNSA. The sample is drawn from a study of T cell repertoires in cytomegalovirus infection. TCRdb re-analysed the reads in MiXCR, keeping a single row per CDR3 protein. The sample consists of 200,000 to 300,000 distinct CDR3 sequences, roughly 9% of them appearing once. The sequence derives from a human donor in good health (CMV status not recorded). Some clones in this sample may be carry-over from other donors' samples. Specimen: PBMCs. This chain joins TRBV7-2 and TRBJ2-5; TRBD2 matches 12 bases. The CDR3 nucleotides are TGTGCCAGCAGCTTAGGGCTAGCGGGAGGGCCGTTGTCGACCCAGTACTTC. It translates to CASSLGLAGGPLSTQYF.